The clone carrying this T cell receptor (beta chain) showed up just once. This record belongs to a study of blood T cell repertoires in COVID-19. Study background: Some COVID-19 samples were acute and others convalescent; all came from the United States, Italy and Spain.

Sequencing was performed with immunoSEQ multiplex PCR; in TCRdb, only in-frame clones are kept and a portion is missing. Of some 190,000 clones detected, about 85% appear once; the ten largest clones hold approximately 6.9%. The V and J ends lost 0 bases and 1 base, in that order; junction bases with no gene match: 4. The CDR3 totals 16 residues. CDR1 is MNHEY and CDR2 is SVGAGI in the germline V gene. The origin of this receptor is a man at least 80 years old with COVID-19, enrolled during active disease. The sequenced material came from peripheral blood. The chain carries TRBV6-5 and TRBJ2-5; TRBD2 matches at 8 bases. CDR3 nucleotides: TGTGCCAGCAGTTACTCCGCTAGCGGGTTCCAAGAGACCCAGTACTTC. Its protein product is CASSYSASGFQETQYF.